Below are 29 T cell receptor beta chains sequenced from a single sample in a study of molecular identifiers for immune sequencing clone quantification. TCRdb passed the PCR reads through MiXCR, listing each CDR3 protein once. The sample holds roughly 630,000 distinct CDR3 sequences, 25% seen once. The material sequenced was naive CD8+ T cells from blood, with Jurkat cell RNA spiked in. The subset here: FACS-sorted CD8+CD4-CCR7+CD45RA+ naive T cells. The receptors derive from a human donor in good health. Some libraries in this study had Jurkat cell RNA spiked in.

This clonotype has ten or more counts. The chain employs TRBV2 and TRBJ1-1; D ambiguous. Germline loops: CDR1 SNHLY, CDR2 FYNNEI. The length of the CDR3 is 12 residues. V lost 6 bases and J 7 bases, leaving 12 bases between the germline ends. This CDR3 reads CASSPSFIEAFF. CDR3 DNA: TGTGCCAGCAGCCCCTCTTTTATTGAAGCTTTCTTT.

The CDR3 is CASTYGGLGEAFF. CDR3 coding DNA: TGTGCCAGCACGTACGGGGGCTTGGGTGAAGCTTTCTTT. The chain links TRBV27 to TRBJ1-1; tentatively, D is TRBD1 (6 bases). Trimming stripped 7 bases from V and 7 bases from J, with 16 bases between. CDR1 MNHEY and CDR2 SMNVEV come from the germline V gene (reference sequence). The CDR3 consists of 13 residues.

Ten or more counts support this clonotype. The chain carries TRBV4-3 and TRBJ2-5; 11 nucleotides line up with TRBD2. V lost 0 bases and J lost 13; bases outside the gene matches: 10. This CDR3 comprises 15 residues. Germline V gene sequence: CDR1 LGHNA, CDR2 YSLEER. CDR3 sequence: CASSQEMALAGGRYF. The CDR3 bases are TGCGCCAGCAGCCAAGAAATGGCGCTAGCGGGGGGCCGGTACTTC.

With regard to this clonotype: A much larger clone sits a single nucleotide away, making a read error possible. This is likely a read error, given that the CDR3 carries no conserved phenylalanine or tryptophan at its end. V and J are TRBV4-3 and TRBJ2-7, with D possibly being TRBD2 (7 bases). Trimming pared 4 bases from V and 5 bases from J, leaving 18 bases between. The CDR3 has 15 residues. CDR1 is LGHNA, CDR2 YSLEER, per germline. The CDR3 bases are TGCGCCAGCAGCCCCCTTCCGGGGGGCTTGGACGAGCAGTACCTC. Amino acids: CASSPLPGGLDEQYL.

Only a few counts were recorded for this clonotype. The CDR3 loop reads CASSGGGTFLYNEQFF. The CDR3 DNA follows: TGTGCCAGCAGTGGGGGGGGGACTTTTCTCTACAATGAGCAGTTCTTC. V is TRBV25-1 and J is TRBJ2-1; 7 positions agree with TRBD2. Germline V gives CDR1 MGHDK, CDR2 SYGVNS. This CDR3 has 16 amino acids. The V and J ends lost 4 bases and 3 bases, in that order; junction bases with no gene match: 9.

The chain links TRBV27 to TRBJ2-5; 13 bases fit TRBD2. Germline values: CDR1 MNHEY, CDR2 SMNVEV (reference sequence). The trim removed 0 bases at V and 5 bases at J, leaving 3 bases unmatched. The CDR3 has 16 amino acids. The CDR3 here is CASSLSWTSGSETQYF. The CDR3 DNA follows: TGTGCCAGCAGTTTATCGTGGACTAGCGGGAGCGAGACCCAGTACTTC.

The genes are TRBV7-9 and TRBJ1-2; D possibly corresponds to TRBD1 (6 bases). The CDR3 totals 16 residues. CDR1 and CDR2 (germline): SEHNR, FQNEAQ (reference sequence). Trimming shortened V by 5 bases and J by 4 bases, and 20 bases separated the two germline ends. DNA of the CDR3: TGTGCCAGCAGCCACATTGGGGGGGCGCGGAGCTATGGCTACACCTTC. Protein sequence: CASSHIGGARSYGYTF.

This clonotype was seen just once. The junction differs from germline at one of its ends, possibly a read error. This rearrangement joins TRBV2 to TRBJ2-1, with D perhaps assigned TRBD1 or TRBD2 (6 bases each). This CDR3 has 16 residues. Germline V gene data show CDR1 as SNHLY and CDR2 as FYNNEI. The CDR3 sequence is CASSENGGPFYNAQFF. The CDR3 bases are TGTGCCAGCAGTGAAAATGGGGGGCCCTTCTACAATGCGCAGTTCTTC.

The sample holds many counts of this clonotype. The J gene is TRBJ2-3, the V gene TRBV7-9; 7 positions agree with TRBD1. The CDR3 sequence is 17 residues long. Germline V gene sequence: CDR1 SEHNR, CDR2 FQNEAQ (reference sequence). J was trimmed by 0 bases and V by 6 bases; bases with no gene match: 12. The CDR3 protein is CASSPNFGTASTDTQYF. CDR3 sequence (DNA): TGTGCCAGCAGTCCAAACTTCGGGACAGCAAGCACAGATACGCAGTATTTT.

Concerning this clonotype: Relative to the germline gene, one junction end is altered; a read error may explain this. The V and J genes are TRBV30 and TRBJ2-5; 8 bases align to TRBD2. Germline lookup yields CDR1 GTSNPN and CDR2 SVGIG (reference sequence). This CDR3 has 16 amino acids. CDR3 coding DNA: TGTGCCTGGCCCAGCCGGGGGGGCTTGTACCAAGAGCCCCAGTACTTC. The encoded protein is CAWPSRGGLYQEPQYF. The entire variable domain, with the rest obtained from reference TRBV30 and TRBJ2-5, is as follows: SQTIHQWPATLVQPVGSPLSLECTVEGTSNPNLYWYRQAAGRGLQLLFYSVGIGQISSEVPQNLSASRPQDRQFILSSKKLLLSDSGFYLCAWPSRGGLYQEPQYFGPGTRLLVL.

Ten or more counts support this clonotype. The chain carries TRBV14 and TRBJ2-2, with 9 bases that match TRBD1. V dropped 6 bases and J dropped 0; count of bases not matched to a gene: 8. Per the germline V gene, CDR1 is SGHDN and CDR2 is FVKESK. The CDR3 spans 17 residues. The CDR3 bases are TGTGCCAGCAGGGGACAGGGTCAATTCGCGAACACCGGGGAGCTGTTTTTT. Translating it yields CASRGQGQFANTGELFF.

This clonotype was seen once. The chain employs TRBV4-2 and TRBJ2-1; a possible D gene is TRBD2 (6 bases). The CDR3 has 16 residues. V was cut by 0 bases and J by 7 bases, with 16 bases left in between. CDR1 and CDR2 from the germline V gene are LGHNA and YNFKEQ. CDR3 bases: TGTGCCAGCAGCCAAGAACAACGACTAGTTGAGAATGAGCAGTTCTTC. It is translated as CASSQEQRLVENEQFF.

This clonotype was counted only a few times. The chain links TRBV12-3 or TRBV12-4 to TRBJ2-4; no definite D call. V lost 8 bases to trimming and J lost 8 bases, with 16 bases between them. This CDR3 has 13 amino acids. The CDR3 protein is CASGPFLYDIQYF. CDR3 coding DNA: TGTGCCAGCGGCCCGTTTTTGTACGACATTCAGTACTTC.

This clonotype was found many times. CDR3 nucleotide sequence: TGTGCCAGCAGCTTAATGGACTACAATGAGCAGTTCTTC. This gives the protein CASSLMDYNEQFF. The J gene is TRBJ2-1, the V gene TRBV11-2, with unresolved D. V lost 2 bases to trimming and J lost 3 bases, with 5 bases between them. This CDR3 spans 13 amino acids. The germline V gene encodes CDR1 SGHAT and CDR2 FQNNGV. The full variable domain, in which reference TRBV11-2 and TRBJ2-1 provide the parts outside the CDR3, is EAGVAQSPRYKIIEKRQSVAFWCNPISGHATLYWYQQILGQGPKLLIQFQNNGVVDDSQLPKDRFSAERLKGVDSTLKIQPAKLEDSAVYLCASSLMDYNEQFFGPGTRLTVL.

This clonotype was picked up a small number of times. J is TRBJ1-1 and V is TRBV11-2; D is ambiguous. V was cut by 5 bases and J by 0 bases, with 13 bases left in between. Looked up from germline, CDR1 is SGHAT and CDR2 is FQNNGV. CDR3 length: 15 residues. The CDR3 loop is CASSPLASMNTEAFF. In DNA form, the CDR3 reads TGTGCCAGCAGCCCTTTGGCGAGTATGAACACTGAAGCTTTCTTT.

This chain uses TRBV11-2 with TRBJ1-2, with D unclear. V dropped 2 bases and J dropped 5 bases, with 12 bases sitting between them. The CDR3 is 14 residues long. The germline V gene has CDR1 SGHAT and CDR2 FQNNGV. CDR3 nucleotide sequence: TGTGCCAGCAGCTTAAATGCGGAAATATATGGCTACACCTTC. Amino acid sequence: CASSLNAEIYGYTF.

In this sample, this clonotype turned up a few times. The chain uses TRBV3-1 and TRBJ2-2; 10 nucleotides agree with TRBD1. Germline assignment: CDR1 LGHDT and CDR2 YNNKEL (reference sequence). The CDR3 contains 16 residues. Unmatched junction bases numbered 6, after V lost 4 bases and J lost 4 bases. The CDR3 nucleotides read TGTGCCAGCAGCCCATTGACAGGGGGCGGCACCGGGGAGCTGTTTTTT. Translated: CASSPLTGGGTGELFF.

Only a few counts were recorded for this clonotype. The chain couples TRBV6-2 or TRBV6-3 to TRBJ2-7, with 11 bases aligning to TRBD2. Germline assignment: CDR1 MNHEY and CDR2 SVGEGT. The CDR3 sequence is 16 residues long. Germline trimming cut 10 bases from V and 0 bases from J; bases unmatched to any gene: 11. CDR3 in amino acids: CATDPGLAGPSYEQYF. The CDR3 nucleotides are TGTGCCACCGATCCCGGACTAGCGGGCCCCTCCTACGAGCAGTACTTC.

This clonotype was observed at least ten times. The chain uses TRBV12-3 or TRBV12-4 and TRBJ2-7, with D tentatively TRBD1 or TRBD2 (6 bases each). CDR3 length: 14 amino acids. Trimming shortened V by 3 bases and J by 5 bases, and 14 bases separated the two germline ends. CDR3 residues: CASSLRGAIHEQYF. CDR3 bases: TGTGCCAGCAGTTTGAGGGGGGCTATCCACGAGCAGTACTTC.

This clonotype was observed many times. V is TRBV7-9 and J is TRBJ1-2; maybe TRBD1 (5 bases). The V and J ends lost 5 bases and 12 bases respectively, with 16 bases between them. CDR3 length: 12 amino acids. Germline values: CDR1 SEHNR, CDR2 FQNEAQ (reference sequence). The CDR3 protein is CASSLGTGPHTF. Here the CDR3 DNA reads TGTGCCAGCAGCCTGGGGACCGGACCTCACACCTTC.

CDR3 bases: TGTGCCAGTAGTCCTACTCTGGGGGGAAGCGACGAGCAGTACTTC. Translating it yields CASSPTLGGSDEQYF. V usage is TRBV19 and J usage is TRBJ2-7; a weak D match, TRBD2 (6 bases). The V gene lost 5 bases and the J gene lost 5 bases, with 19 bases spanning the gap. Germline CDR1 LNHDA, CDR2 SQIVND (reference sequence). The CDR3 sequence is 15 residues long.

In the case of this clonotype: With a much larger clone just one base away, this may be a read error. This chain links TRBV20-1 with TRBJ2-3; D is ambiguous. CDR1 is DFQATT and CDR2 is SNEGSKA in the germline V gene (reference sequence). This CDR3 has 14 residues. Trimming left V 0 bases short and J 12 bases short, with 19 bases between. Here the CDR3 DNA reads TGCAGTGCTAGAGATCGGGCCCAGTTAGATCCCCAGTATTTT. Translation gives CSARDRAQLDPQYF.

In its sample, this clonotype was seen many times. The chain employs TRBV4-1 and TRBJ2-3; no clear D gene. Germline values: CDR1 MGHRA, CDR2 YSYEKL. V was cut by 0 bases and J by 10 bases, with 11 bases left in between. This CDR3 is 13 amino acids long. The CDR3 DNA sequence: TGCGCCAGCAGCCAAGACTGGGGTTTGGCGCAGTATTTT. This codes for CASSQDWGLAQYF.

About this clonotype: Germline is not matched at one junction end, which may reflect a read error. The V gene is TRBV6-2 or TRBV6-3, the J gene TRBJ2-5; TRBD2 matches 9 bases. This CDR3 has 15 residues. Per germline, CDR1 MNHEY and CDR2 SVGEGT. The CDR3 DNA follows: TGTGCCAGCAAGTGGCTAGCGGGACCCCAAGAGCCCCAGTACTTC. Amino acids: CASKWLAGPQEPQYF.

This clonotype was counted a few times. V gene TRBV4-1 combines with J gene TRBJ2-3; the D gene is possibly TRBD2 (6 bases). Trimming pared 4 bases from V and 0 bases from J, leaving 14 bases between. This CDR3 has 16 amino acids. Germline V gene lookup returns CDR1 MGHRA and CDR2 YSYEKL. CDR3 in amino acids: CASSPEWGVSTDTQYF. CDR3 bases: TGCGCCAGCAGCCCCGAATGGGGGGTTAGCACAGATACGCAGTATTTT.

This clonotype occurred many times. V and J are TRBV12-3 or TRBV12-4 and TRBJ1-3; D is unclear. CDR3 size: 10 residues. V was trimmed by 7 bases and J by 4 bases, leaving 2 bases between them. In nucleotides, the CDR3 is TGTGCCAGCAACGGAAACACCATATATTTT. Protein product: CASNGNTIYF.

A few counts support this clonotype. The chain carries TRBV20-1 and TRBJ2-2; tentative D call: TRBD2 (5 bases). This CDR3 is built from 14 residues. In germline, CDR1 is DFQATT, CDR2 SNEGSKA (reference sequence). Trimming pared 3 bases from V and 4 bases from J, leaving 12 bases between. The CDR3 region is CSARGFRGTGELFF. The CDR3 bases are TGCAGTGCTAGGGGATTCCGGGGCACCGGGGAGCTGTTTTTT.

At least ten counts were recorded for this clonotype. The chain is built from TRBV6-5 and TRBJ2-3; 13 bases line up with TRBD2. CDR3 size: 18 residues. J was trimmed by 0 bases and V by 5 bases; bases with no gene match: 8. Germline V gives CDR1 MNHEY, CDR2 SVGAGI. The CDR3 spells CASSLRLLAGGSTDTQYF. The CDR3, as DNA: TGTGCCAGCAGTCTAAGGCTACTAGCGGGGGGGAGCACAGATACGCAGTATTTT.

Concerning this clonotype: A much larger clone differs from this one at a single base, so this may be a read error. V and J are TRBV6-1 and TRBJ1-1; TRBD1 is a possible D gene (5 bases). The CDR3 is made up of 14 amino acids. Per germline, CDR1 MNHNS and CDR2 SASEGT. Trimming took off 3 bases at V and 1 base at J, with 9 bases between the two ends. Here the CDR3 reads CASSDMGPNTEAFF. Here the CDR3 DNA reads TGTGCCAGCAGTGATATGGGGCCGAACACTGAAGCTTTCTTT.